These 17 T cell receptor beta chains share one sample of origin, sequenced in a study of blood T cell repertoires in COVID-19. Profiled with immunoSEQ multiplex PCR; TCRdb holds only in-frame clones, not every one. The data contain over 120,000 clones, roughly 84% of them singletons. The sequenced sample was peripheral blood. Receptor source: a human donor with acute or convalescent COVID-19. The donor label of this sample is uncertain.

This chain joins TRBV5-1 and TRBJ2-5; D may be TRBD2 (6 bases). The CDR3 loop spans 14 amino acids. Per the germline V gene, CDR1 is SGHRS and CDR2 is YFSETQ. The CDR3 DNA follows: TGCGCAGCTAGGAGGGTCCGCCATCAAGAGACCCAGTACTTC. Translating gives CAARRVRHQETQYF. Filled out from reference TRBV5-1 and TRBJ2-5, the complete variable domain reads KAGVTQTPRYLIKTRGQQVTLSCSPISGHRSVSWYQQTPGQGLQFLFEYFSETQRNKGNFPGRFSGRQFSNSRSEMNVSTLELGDSALYLCAARRVRHQETQYFGPGTRLLVL.

The V and J genes are TRBV6-2 or TRBV6-3 and TRBJ1-2, with a tentative D call TRBD1 (6 bases). CDR3 size: 13 residues. Trimming took off 2 bases at V and 2 bases at J, with 6 bases between the two ends. The germline CDR1 and CDR2 sequences are MNHEY and SVGEGT. This chain's CDR3 is CASSYDRNYGYTF. The CDR3 nucleotides are TGTGCCAGCAGTTACGACAGGAACTATGGCTACACCTTC.

The V and J genes are TRBV29-1 and TRBJ2-4; 8 bases are a match to TRBD1. V lost 6 bases and J lost 0; bases outside the gene matches: 13. This CDR3 is 17 amino acids long. Germline loops: CDR1 SQVTM, CDR2 ANQGSEA. The CDR3 is CSVADRQGKLAKNIQYF. The CDR3 DNA sequence: TGCAGCGTGGCAGACCGACAGGGGAAACTAGCCAAAAACATTCAGTACTTC. The complete variable domain, with remaining parts taken from reference TRBV29-1 and TRBJ2-4, reads SAVISQKPSRDICQRGTSLTIQCQVDSQVTMMFWYRQQPGQSLTLIATANQGSEATYESGFVIDKFPISRPNLTFSTLTVSNMSPEDSSIYLCSVADRQGKLAKNIQYFGAGTRLSVL.

The genes are TRBV29-1 and TRBJ2-7; 9 nucleotides agree with TRBD1. The germline V gene has CDR1 SQVTM and CDR2 ANQGSEA. The CDR3 is 14 residues long. Losses at the gene ends were 7 bases for V and 4 bases for J; bases not matched to a gene: 11. CDR3: CSARPGQGAYEQYF. The CDR3 region has the DNA TGCAGCGCAAGACCGGGACAGGGAGCATACGAGCAGTACTTC.

V is TRBV27 and J is TRBJ1-2, with D maybe TRBD1 (6 bases). The length of the CDR3 is 15 residues. Trimming took 3 bases from V and 3 from J, leaving 14 bases between them. Looked up from germline, CDR1 is MNHEY and CDR2 is SMNVEV (reference sequence). CDR3 sequence (DNA): TGTGCCAGCAGTTTCGGCAGGGGTTTATACTATGGCTACACCTTC. Protein product: CASSFGRGLYYGYTF.

J is TRBJ2-7 and V is TRBV18, with 9 bases aligning to TRBD1. The germline V gene encodes CDR1 KGHSH and CDR2 LQKENI. J lost 7 bases, V lost 6 bases, and 10 bases had no gene match. The CDR3 is 14 residues long. CDR3 coding DNA: TGTGCCAGCTCGTGGGGGACAGGGCAAAGTGAGCAGTACGTC. Its translation is CASSWGTGQSEQYV.

The chain combines TRBV7-2 with TRBJ1-2; a weak D match, TRBD1 (6 bases). There are 14 residues in the CDR3. Germline V gene sequence: CDR1 SGHTA, CDR2 FQGNSA. V lost 1 base to trimming and J lost 1 base, with 7 bases between them. CDR3 bases: TGTGCCAGCAGCTTAGGGGGGCTTAACTATGGCTACACCTTC. This gives the protein CASSLGGLNYGYTF.

V gene TRBV18 combines with J gene TRBJ1-6; no reliable D call. Germline V gives CDR1 KGHSH, CDR2 LQKENI. The CDR3 covers 17 residues. Trimming shortened V by 0 bases and J by 7 bases, and 16 bases separated the two germline ends. The CDR3 protein is CASSPPAFSAGNSPLHF. Written as DNA, the CDR3 is TGTGCCAGCTCACCACCGGCCTTTTCGGCGGGGAATTCACCCCTCCACTTT.

This rearrangement joins TRBV7-9 to TRBJ2-3, with D perhaps matching TRBD1 (5 bases). This CDR3 is 14 amino acids long. The V gene's germline CDR1 is SEHNR and CDR2 FQNEAQ (reference sequence). Trimming stripped 7 bases from V and 3 bases from J, with 14 bases between. Here the CDR3 reads CASNEGVWTDTQYF. CDR3 nucleotides: TGTGCCAGCAACGAAGGGGTTTGGACAGATACGCAGTATTTT.

V gene TRBV12-3 or TRBV12-4 combines with J gene TRBJ2-2, with 7 positions matching TRBD1. V shed 8 bases, J shed 6 bases, and the junction held 3 bases outside the gene matches. The CDR3 runs 12 residues. In nucleotides, the CDR3 is TGTGCCAGCCTAGGGGGCCCCGGGGAGCTGTTTTTT. This translates into CASLGGPGELFF.

Concerning this clone itself: Other DNA sequences of this sample code for an identical CDR3. J is TRBJ1-6 and V is TRBV28; 7 positions agree with TRBD1. Germline CDR1 MDHEN, CDR2 SYDVKM. After removal of 2 bases from V and 13 bases from J, the junction contained 8 bases not matched to a gene. The CDR3 is 14 amino acids. The CDR3 sequence is CASSLDRVESPLHF. The CDR3 bases are TGTGCCAGCAGTTTAGACAGGGTCGAATCGCCCCTCCACTTT. The whole variable domain, remainder taken from reference TRBV28 and TRBJ1-6, is DVKVTQSSRYLVKRTGEKVFLECVQDMDHENMFWYRQDPGLGLRLIYFSYDVKMKEKGDIPEGYSVSREKKERFSLILESASTNQTSMYLCASSLDRVESPLHFGNGTRLTVT.

This clone was observed a single time. The chain carries TRBV19 and TRBJ2-3; the match to TRBD1 covers 8 bases. This CDR3 contains 17 residues. V was clipped by 10 bases and J by 2 bases; unmatched bases: 17. Germline CDR1 LNHDA, CDR2 SQIVND (reference sequence). This CDR3 reads CATRGGDRFLFTDTQYF. Here the CDR3 DNA reads TGTGCCACGAGGGGTGGGGACAGGTTCCTCTTCACAGATACGCAGTATTTT.

This clone has a single count. The genes are TRBV7-3 and TRBJ1-6, with D tentatively TRBD1 (5 bases). Between the trimmed V and J ends, which lost 2 bases and 5 bases, there was a span of 10 bases. Germline V gene lookup returns CDR1 SGHTA and CDR2 FQGTGA. The CDR3 covers 15 residues. As DNA, the CDR3 is TGTGCCAGCAGCTTACAGGGATCCGATAATTCACCCCTCCACTTT. The encoded protein is CASSLQGSDNSPLHF.

This rearrangement joins TRBV29-1 to TRBJ2-5; D remains unclear. Trimming pared 4 bases from V and 5 bases from J, leaving 5 bases between. Germline lookup yields CDR1 SQVTM and CDR2 ANQGSEA. This CDR3 spans 10 amino acids. The CDR3 DNA is TGCAGCGTTGTGAGGGAGACCCAGTACTTC. It codes for CSVVRETQYF.

This clone has only a few counts. The V call is TRBV12-3 or TRBV12-4, the J call TRBJ1-5; D remains unclear. Trimming left V 3 bases short and J 5 bases short, with 5 bases between. This CDR3 spans 12 amino acids. The CDR3 sequence is CASSFVDQPQHF. CDR3 sequence (DNA): TGTGCCAGCAGTTTTGTAGATCAGCCCCAGCATTTT.

This clone appeared once. V gene TRBV7-3 combines with J gene TRBJ2-1; 7 positions match TRBD1. This CDR3 spans 15 amino acids. Trimming removed 5 bases from V and 8 bases from J; junction bases left unmatched: 12. Per the germline V gene, CDR1 is SGHTA and CDR2 is FQGTGA. The CDR3 is CASSKTGLGVDEQFF. The DNA of the CDR3 is TGTGCCAGCAGCAAGACAGGGCTTGGGGTGGATGAGCAGTTCTTC.

The rearrangement joins TRBV7-9 to TRBJ1-6; 7 bases agree with TRBD1. Germline V gives CDR1 SEHNR, CDR2 FQNEAQ (reference sequence). J gave up 7 bases and V 0 bases, and 6 bases lay outside the gene matches. The CDR3 runs 16 residues. CDR3 nucleotide sequence: TGTGCCAGCAGCTTAGCTTACAGGGGCGGGAATTCACCCCTCCACTTT. This translates into CASSLAYRGGNSPLHF.